This passage covers 17 T cell receptor beta chains from one sample sequenced in a study of cytomegalovirus exposure and HLA in healthy donors. With 60 Vbeta and 13 Jbeta primers, the PCR was carried out. The assay was immunoSEQ multiplex PCR, and TCRdb's table has in-frame clones only and misses some. The sample has about 160,000 clones; over 70% are singletons. The sample was PBMCs. The receptor set was obtained from a woman aged 40 to 50 in good health and CMV-seropositive.

V and J are TRBV9 and TRBJ2-7, with 9 positions matching TRBD1. J gave up 2 bases and V 0 bases, and 0 bases lay outside the gene matches. Germline V lookup: CDR1 SGDLS, CDR2 YYNGEE. The CDR3 sequence is 14 residues long. The DNA for the CDR3 is TGTGCCAGCAGCGTAGGACAGGGGGCCTACGAGCAGTACTTC. It specifies CASSVGQGAYEQYF. Filled out from reference TRBV9 and TRBJ2-7, the complete variable domain reads DSGVTQTPKHLITATGQRVTLRCSPRSGDLSVYWYQQSLDQGLQFLIQYYNGEERAKGNILERFSAQQFPDLHSELNLSSLELGDSALYFCASSVGQGAYEQYFGPGTRLTVT.

This clone has only a few counts. CDR3 bases: TGTGCCAGCAGCTCGGAGGGGGCTGGGGGGAACATTCAGTACTTC. Residues: CASSSEGAGGNIQYF. The chain combines TRBV7-3 with TRBJ2-4, with D tentatively TRBD1 (7 bases). Germline CDR1 is SGHTA and CDR2 is FQGTGA. The CDR3 contains 15 residues. Trimming pared 4 bases from V and 7 bases from J, leaving 17 bases between.

V usage is TRBV27 and J usage is TRBJ2-6; 12 bases line up with TRBD1. The trim removed 5 bases at V and 4 bases at J, leaving 9 bases unmatched. There are 18 residues in the CDR3. The germline gives CDR1 MNHEY, CDR2 SMNVEV (reference sequence). CDR3 bases: TGTGCCAGCAGTCCGCTCCGGGACAGGGGGCCCGGGGCCAACGTCCTGACTTTC. Its translation: CASSPLRDRGPGANVLTF.

The chain couples TRBV7-3 to TRBJ1-1; TRBD1 might be the D (5 bases). CDR1 SGHTA and CDR2 FQGTGA come from the germline V gene. The CDR3 consists of 13 residues. V dropped 3 bases and J dropped 1 base, with 6 bases sitting between them. This CDR3 is CASSFTGNTEAFF. CDR3 DNA sequence: TGTGCCAGCAGCTTTACAGGGAACACTGAAGCTTTCTTT. Filled out from reference TRBV7-3 and TRBJ1-1, the complete variable domain reads GAGVSQTPSNKVTEKGKYVELRCDPISGHTALYWYRQSLGQGPEFLIYFQGTGAADDSGLPNDRFFAVRPEGSVSTLKIQRTERGDSAVYLCASSFTGNTEAFFGQGTRLTVV.

This chain connects TRBV5-1 to TRBJ1-1, with D perhaps TRBD1 (5 bases). Germline lookup yields CDR1 SGHRS and CDR2 YFSETQ. V was cut by 0 bases and J by 1 base, with 13 bases left in between. CDR3 size: 16 residues. CDR3 protein: CASSLVTGVGNTEAFF. CDR3 bases: TGCGCCAGCAGCTTGGTGACGGGGGTTGGGAACACTGAAGCTTTCTTT.

The chain recombines TRBV9 with TRBJ2-5, with unresolved D. The CDR3 spans 14 residues. Trimming left V 6 bases short and J 3 bases short, with 15 bases between. Germline CDR1 is SGDLS and CDR2 is YYNGEE. The CDR3, as DNA: TGTGCCAGCACAGACACCCCAAAAAAAGAGACCCAGTACTTC. It encodes CASTDTPKKETQYF.

This sequence joins TRBV7-8 and TRBJ1-5; D might be TRBD1 (6 bases). The CDR3 covers 15 residues. Germline V gene data show CDR1 as SGHVS and CDR2 as FQNEAQ. V lost 1 base and J lost 6, with 13 bases in between. The CDR3, as DNA: TGTGCCAGCAGCTTAGACAGGGTGGGTAGTCAGCCCCAGCATTTT. Translated, it gives CASSLDRVGSQPQHF.

The chain is built from TRBV10-3 and TRBJ1-1; TRBD1 agrees at 7 bases. The CDR3 is 16 residues long. V lost 0 bases, J lost 4 bases, and 8 bases stayed unmatched. The V gene's germline CDR1 is ENHRY and CDR2 SYGVKD. The CDR3, as DNA: TGTGCCATCAGTGAGTCGGTAGGGGGCGAGGTCACTGAAGCTTTCTTT. This translates into CAISESVGGEVTEAFF.

The V gene is TRBV14, the J gene TRBJ1-3, with no clear D. CDR1 is SGHDN and CDR2 is FVKESK in the germline V gene. Trimming cost V 3 bases and J 8 bases, with 17 bases left between them. This CDR3 is built from 15 residues. In nucleotides, the CDR3 is TGTGCCAGCAGCCAGAGACGGTCGGCGGAGTACACCATATATTTT. Translating it yields CASSQRRSAEYTIYF.

The V gene is TRBV5-4, the J gene TRBJ2-3; D is possibly TRBD1 (6 bases). V lost 4 bases to trimming and J lost 7 bases, with 10 bases between them. Germline V gives CDR1 SGHNT, CDR2 YYREEE (reference sequence). The CDR3 is 12 amino acids. DNA of the CDR3: TGTGCCAGCAGCGGGGGCCCTAATACGCAGTATTTT. Amino acid sequence: CASSGGPNTQYF.

This clone was counted a single time. Here the CDR3 DNA reads TGTGCCAGCAGCCGGGAGGCAGCGAACACCGGGGAGCTGTTTTTT. It codes for CASSREAANTGELFF. The chain has TRBV4-2 and TRBJ2-2, with D tentatively TRBD2 (6 bases). Per the germline V gene, CDR1 is LGHNA and CDR2 is YNFKEQ. The CDR3 sequence is 15 residues long. V dropped 4 bases and J dropped 0 bases, with 9 bases sitting between them.

The CDR3 spells CASSDAASYDETQYF. In DNA form, the CDR3 reads TGTGCCAGCAGTGATGCGGCTAGCTATGATGAGACCCAGTACTTC. This rearrangement joins TRBV2 to TRBJ2-5; TRBD2 is a possible D gene (5 bases). The CDR3 loop spans 15 amino acids. From germline, CDR1 is SNHLY and CDR2 FYNNEI. Trimming left V 3 bases short and J 5 bases short, with 16 bases between.

The gene calls are TRBV7-3 and TRBJ2-1; 7 nucleotides line up with TRBD1. Unmatched junction bases numbered 6, after V lost 1 base and J lost 6 bases. The CDR3 runs to 15 residues. Per the germline V gene, CDR1 is SGHTA and CDR2 is FQGTGA. The CDR3 here is CASSLKGARGNEQFF. The CDR3, as DNA: TGTGCCAGCAGCTTAAAGGGGGCGAGGGGCAATGAGCAGTTCTTC.

The chain recombines TRBV5-6 with TRBJ2-1, with a possible D match to TRBD2 (6 bases). The germline V gene has CDR1 SGHDT and CDR2 YYEEEE. Trimming took off 2 bases at V and 0 bases at J, with 21 bases between the two ends. This CDR3 has 19 amino acids. The CDR3 loop is CASSFRTPARGSSYNEQFF. In DNA, the CDR3 is TGTGCCAGCAGCTTCCGGACCCCCGCCCGGGGGAGCTCCTACAATGAGCAGTTCTTC.

In DNA, the CDR3 is TGTGCCAGCAGCTTAATTCGGGGTAGCGAGCAGTACTTC. Protein sequence: CASSLIRGSEQYF. The genes are TRBV7-2 and TRBJ2-7, with a tentative D call TRBD2 (5 bases). V lost 2 bases, J lost 6 bases, and 11 bases lay in between. CDR3 length equals 13 residues. Germline V gives CDR1 SGHTA, CDR2 FQGNSA.

The chain uses TRBV10-3 and TRBJ1-2, with D possibly TRBD1 on 6 matching bases. The CDR3 runs to 12 residues. V gave up 2 bases and J gave up 6 bases, with 7 bases separating them. Germline CDR1 reads ENHRY; CDR2 reads SYGVKD. CDR3 amino acids: CAISETGNGYTF. The CDR3 coding sequence is TGTGCCATCAGTGAGACAGGGAATGGCTACACCTTC.

The genes are TRBV15 and TRBJ2-2; perhaps TRBD1 as D (5 bases). The CDR3 consists of 15 residues. Germline V gives CDR1 LNHNV, CDR2 YYDKDF (reference sequence). V was cut by 0 bases and J by 6 bases, with 11 bases left in between. The CDR3 region is CATSRDTGRAGELFF. CDR3 DNA sequence: TGTGCCACCAGCAGAGATACCGGCAGGGCCGGGGAGCTGTTTTTT.